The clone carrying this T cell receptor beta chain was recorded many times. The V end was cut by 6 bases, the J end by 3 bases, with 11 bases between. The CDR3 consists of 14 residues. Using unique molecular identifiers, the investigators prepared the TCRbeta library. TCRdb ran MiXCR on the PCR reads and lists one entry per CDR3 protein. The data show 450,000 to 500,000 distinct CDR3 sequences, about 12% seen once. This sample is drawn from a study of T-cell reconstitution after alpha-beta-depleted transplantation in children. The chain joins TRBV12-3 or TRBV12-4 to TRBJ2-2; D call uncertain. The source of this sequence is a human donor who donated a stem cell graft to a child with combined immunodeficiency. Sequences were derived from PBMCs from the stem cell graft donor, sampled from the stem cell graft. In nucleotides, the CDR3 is TGTGCCAGCAGCCCCAATGGATACACCGGGGAGCTGTTTTTT. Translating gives CASSPNGYTGELFF.